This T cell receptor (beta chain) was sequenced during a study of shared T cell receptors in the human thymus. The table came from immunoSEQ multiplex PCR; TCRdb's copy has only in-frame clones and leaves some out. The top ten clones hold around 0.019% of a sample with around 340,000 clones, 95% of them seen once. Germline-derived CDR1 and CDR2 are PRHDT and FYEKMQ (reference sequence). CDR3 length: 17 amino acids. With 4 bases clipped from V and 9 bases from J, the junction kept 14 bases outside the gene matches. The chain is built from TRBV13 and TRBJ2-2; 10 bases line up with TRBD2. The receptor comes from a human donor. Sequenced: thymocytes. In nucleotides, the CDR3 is TGTGCCAGCAGCTCCCCCGAAGGGCTAGCGGGAGCCCGGGAGCTGTTTTTT. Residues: CASSSPEGLAGARELFF.